The T cell receptor (beta chain) under discussion was sequenced for a study of blood T cells in healthy people across ages. As for the study in general: Researchers report that template switching captured about one barcoded beta molecule per two T cells.

Researchers isolated at least 7 million PBMCs per sample. CDR1 and CDR2 from the germline V gene are SGDLS and YYNGEE. V shed 4 bases, J shed 3 bases, and the junction held 6 bases outside the gene matches. The CDR3 is 14 residues long. The authors ran a second PCR of roughly 6 to 12 cycles using a sample-barcoded 5' primer and a J-beta primer mix. MiXCR was run by TCRdb on the 5' RACE reads, yielding one entry per CDR3 protein. The sample contains over 600,000 distinct CDR3 sequences, more than 35% of which appear only once. The chain is built from TRBV9 and TRBJ2-7; 8 bases fit TRBD1. The sample taken for sequencing was blood. The origin of this receptor is a man at least 80 years old in good health. The DNA for the CDR3 is TGTGCCAGCAGCCCAAGGGGACAGGACTACGAGCAGTACTTC. It is translated as CASSPRGQDYEQYF.